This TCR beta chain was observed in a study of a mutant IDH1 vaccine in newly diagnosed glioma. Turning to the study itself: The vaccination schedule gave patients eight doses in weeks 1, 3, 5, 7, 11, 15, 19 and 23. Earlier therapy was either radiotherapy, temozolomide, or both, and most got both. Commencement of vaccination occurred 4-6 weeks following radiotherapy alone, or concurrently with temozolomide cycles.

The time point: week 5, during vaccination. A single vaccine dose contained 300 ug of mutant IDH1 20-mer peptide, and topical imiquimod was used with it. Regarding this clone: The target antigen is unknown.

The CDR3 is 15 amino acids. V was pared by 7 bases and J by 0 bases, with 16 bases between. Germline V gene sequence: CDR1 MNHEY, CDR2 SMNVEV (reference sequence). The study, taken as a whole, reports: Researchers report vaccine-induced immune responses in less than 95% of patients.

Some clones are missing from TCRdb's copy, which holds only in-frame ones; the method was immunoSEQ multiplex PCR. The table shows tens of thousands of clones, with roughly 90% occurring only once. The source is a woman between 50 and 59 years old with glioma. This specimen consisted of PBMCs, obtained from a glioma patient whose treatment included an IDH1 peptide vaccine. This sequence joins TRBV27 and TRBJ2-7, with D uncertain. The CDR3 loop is CASTRNPRSSYEQYF. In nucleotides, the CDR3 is TGTGCCAGCACCCGAAACCCAAGGAGCTCCTACGAGCAGTACTTC.